The present entry profiles one TCR beta chain with its context. The record originates from a study of blood T cell dynamics during melanoma immunotherapy. The germline V gene has CDR1 SGDLS and CDR2 YYNGEE. This CDR3 comprises 14 residues. The V segment lost 3 bases and the J segment 2 bases; nucleotides outside the gene matches: 1. Time point given: week 3, after first cycle of checkpoint inhibitor. At 12 weeks after first infusion, RECIST 1.1 defined response for most patients. TCRdb keeps only in-frame clones here, not all; method: immunoSEQ multiplex PCR. The data show about 16,000 clones, around 93% seen once.

Sequencing used effector memory CD8+ T cells from blood, obtained from a patient treated with checkpoint blockade. The chain carries TRBV9 and TRBJ2-7, with 11 bases matching TRBD1. This TCR derives from a human donor with melanoma. CDR3 protein: CASSEGQGAYEQYF. CDR3 coding DNA: TGTGCCAGCAGCGAGGGACAGGGGGCCTACGAGCAGTACTTC.